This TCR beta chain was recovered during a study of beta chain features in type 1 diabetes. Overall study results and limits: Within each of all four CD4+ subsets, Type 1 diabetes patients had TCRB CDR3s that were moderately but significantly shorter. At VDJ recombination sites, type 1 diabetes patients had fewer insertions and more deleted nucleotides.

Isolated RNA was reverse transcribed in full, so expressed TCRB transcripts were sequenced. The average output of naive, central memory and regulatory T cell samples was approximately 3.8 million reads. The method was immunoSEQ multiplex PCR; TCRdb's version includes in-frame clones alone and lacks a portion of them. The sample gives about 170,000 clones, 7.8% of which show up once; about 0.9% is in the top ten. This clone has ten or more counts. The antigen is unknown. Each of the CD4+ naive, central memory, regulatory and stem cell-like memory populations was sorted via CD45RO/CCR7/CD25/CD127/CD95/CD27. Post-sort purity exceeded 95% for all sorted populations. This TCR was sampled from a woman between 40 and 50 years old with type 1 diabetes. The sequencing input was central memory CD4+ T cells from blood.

CDR3: CASSFGLSPNTEAFF. The CDR3, as DNA: TGTGCCAGCAGCTTTGGACTGTCTCCGAACACTGAAGCTTTCTTT. The V and J genes are TRBV5-4 and TRBJ1-1; no clear D. Deletions cut 2 bases from V and 1 base from J, with 12 bases between. Germline-derived CDR1 and CDR2 are SGHNT and YYREEE (reference sequence). This CDR3 has 15 residues.